The entry below describes one TCR beta chain. The CDR3 covers 15 residues. Germline trimming cut 3 bases from V and 0 bases from J; bases unmatched to any gene: 5. Germline CDR1 SGHRS, CDR2 YFSETQ. The data originate from a study of early T cells in non-severe SARS-CoV-2 infection. TCRdb used MiXCR to reprocess the 5' RACE reads, holding one entry per CDR3 protein. The sample has under 40,000 distinct CDR3 sequences, about 6% seen once. The gene calls are TRBV5-1 and TRBJ1-1, with 7 bases lining up with TRBD1. The sequence was collected from an adult who was a healthcare worker with PCR-confirmed SARS-CoV-2 infection or an uninfected control (not recorded which). The sample was whole blood. CDR3 DNA: TGCGCCAGCAGCTCAGGGGGACTTATGAACACTGAAGCTTTCTTT. It encodes CASSSGGLMNTEAFF.